This is a list of T cell receptor beta chains from one sample in a study of T cells in Graves' hyperthyroidism and ophthalmopathy. TCRdb independently ran MiXCR on the multiplex PCR reads; one entry per CDR3 protein. The table has about 740,000 distinct CDR3 sequences, approximately 15% seen once. The sample taken for sequencing was blood. The receptor source for this set is a woman aged 18-35 years with Graves' hyperthyroidism. Both conserved end residues are part of each CDR3. The D gene is left open where the match is weak. Size values are once, few and many counts, or a class for expanded clones, and some rows have none.

TGCAGCGGCACTTACGGGGCCCAGCAGTATTTT,CSGTYGAQQYF,TRBJ2-3,.,few,TRBV29-1
TGTGCCAGCAGCTTAGCGAATGCGGGAGCCCTTTTCAATGAGCAGTTCTTC,CASSLANAGALFNEQFF,TRBJ2-1,TRBD2,few,TRBV7-2
TGTGCCAGTAGTACTACAGCTAACCCATCCTACGAGCAGTACTTC,CASSTTANPSYEQYF,TRBJ2-7,.,.,TRBV19
TGTGCCAGCAGTCCATCGGACGGCTATGGCTACACCTTC,CASSPSDGYGYTF,TRBJ1-2,.,many,TRBV12-3/TRBV12-4
TGTGCCAGCAGTTACCGGGGGACGAACACTGAAGCTTTCTTT,CASSYRGTNTEAFF,TRBJ1-1,.,many,TRBV6-5
TGTGCCAGCAGTTGGGGACAGGGGAACACCGGGGAGCTGTTTTTT,CASSWGQGNTGELFF,TRBJ2-2,TRBD1,many,TRBV6-1
TGTGCCAGCAGTTTATCAACAGCGGGAGGGGGTCGGACCCAGTACTTC,CASSLSTAGGGRTQYF,TRBJ2-5,TRBD2,.,TRBV27
TGCGCCAGCAGCCGGAAAAGTGGTTCACCCCTCCACTTT,CASSRKSGSPLHF,TRBJ1-6,.,few,TRBV4-3
TGCAGTGCTAGTATCCTATACGAGCAGTACTTC,CSASILYEQYF,TRBJ2-7,.,few,TRBV20-1
TGTGCCAGTAGGGGTAGCGGGAGCGGATACGAGCAGTACTTC,CASRGSGSGYEQYF,TRBJ2-7,TRBD2,few,TRBV19
TGCAGTGCTAGTGGATTAGCGGGGACCAATGAGCAGTTCTTC,CSASGLAGTNEQFF,TRBJ2-1,TRBD2,few,TRBV20-1
TGCAGTGCTAGGACTAGCGGGGTGGGCGAGCAGTACTTC,CSARTSGVGEQYF,TRBJ2-7,TRBD2,many,TRBV20-1
TGCAGTGCTCCGACAGAGCGTCCCACAGATACGCAGTATTTT,CSAPTERPTDTQYF,TRBJ2-3,.,many,TRBV20-1